Here is one T cell receptor (beta chain) with its context. Method: immunoSEQ multiplex PCR; TCRdb's copy keeps in-frame clones and lacks some. Here the sample spans around 42,000 clones, 75% to 95% being singletons. CDR1 PRHDT and CDR2 FYEKMQ come from the germline V gene (reference sequence). The CDR3 covers 12 residues. Between the trimmed V and J ends, which lost 2 bases and 7 bases, there was a span of 7 bases. The data belong to a study of T cell changes during pregnancy in multiple sclerosis. The source was CD4+ T cells from peripheral blood mononuclear cells, collected after pregnancy. V usage is TRBV13 and J usage is TRBJ2-3, with D possibly being TRBD2 (6 bases). This clonotype was sampled from a female donor in good health, enrolled as a control in a pregnancy study. The CDR3 loop reads CASSLRGYTQYF. The CDR3 nucleotides read TGTGCCAGCAGCTTACGGGGGTATACGCAGTATTTT.